This TCR beta chain was identified in a study of OX40 agonist ivuxolimab in advanced cancers. Study in general: Dosing consisted of intravenous ivuxolimab at 0.01 to 10 mg/kg every 2 weeks. Earlier treatment with anti-PD-1, anti-PD-L1 or anti-CTLA-4 was permitted, and roughly 42% had received some. Findings and limits, study-wide: The average count of expanded clones was higher among CD8+ T cells than among CD4+.

The assay was immunoSEQ multiplex PCR, and TCRdb's table has in-frame clones only and misses some. The data contain over 65,000 clones, around 93% of them seen just once; the ten biggest clones take up around 0.29%. In germline, CDR1 is SGHKS, CDR2 YYEKEE (reference sequence). V was shortened by 4 bases and J by 0 bases, with 16 bases between the two germline ends. The CDR3 consists of 16 residues. With respect to this clone: The antigen remains undetermined.

The sequencing used CD4+ or CD8+ T cells sorted from blood, collected in a trial of the OX40 agonist ivuxolimab. The TCR sequence derives from an adult with an advanced solid tumor such as melanoma, head and neck, liver or kidney cancer. The V call is TRBV5-5, the J call TRBJ1-1; no definite D call. CDR3 sequence: CASSPNPGGMNTEAFF. CDR3 in DNA: TGTGCCAGCAGCCCCAACCCCGGTGGGATGAACACTGAAGCTTTCTTT.